The T cell receptor (beta chain) under discussion was sequenced for a study of T cells after yellow fever vaccination. This clonotype was observed at least ten times. What it binds is unknown. They built TCR cDNA with 5'RACE template switching, a step that put in a universal primer site and UMIs. Via MiXCR, TCRdb re-called the 5' RACE reads, giving one row per CDR3 protein. The data hold around 610,000 distinct CDR3 sequences, with approximately 13% observed a single time. The germline gives CDR1 KGHDR, CDR2 SFDVKD. This CDR3 has 15 amino acids. The germline V and J ends were trimmed by 5 bases and 7 bases, with 16 bases remaining between them. The study, taken as a whole, reports: The booster response re-showed most primary clones: around 96% CD4, approximately 86% CD8. Though it reached lower strength, the secondary response hit its peak faster, day 5 versus 15. FACS-sorted repertoires could contain abundant clonotypes contaminating from the bulk population.

Sequenced material: PBMCs, taken on the day of the yellow fever booster vaccination. The source is a young man who received the YFV17D yellow fever vaccine. J is TRBJ2-2 and V is TRBV24-1; possibly TRBD1 for D (6 bases). The CDR3 DNA is TGTGCCACCAGTGGCTCCACAGGGCAAGGCGGGGAGCTGTTTTTT. Translation: CATSGSTGQGGELFF.